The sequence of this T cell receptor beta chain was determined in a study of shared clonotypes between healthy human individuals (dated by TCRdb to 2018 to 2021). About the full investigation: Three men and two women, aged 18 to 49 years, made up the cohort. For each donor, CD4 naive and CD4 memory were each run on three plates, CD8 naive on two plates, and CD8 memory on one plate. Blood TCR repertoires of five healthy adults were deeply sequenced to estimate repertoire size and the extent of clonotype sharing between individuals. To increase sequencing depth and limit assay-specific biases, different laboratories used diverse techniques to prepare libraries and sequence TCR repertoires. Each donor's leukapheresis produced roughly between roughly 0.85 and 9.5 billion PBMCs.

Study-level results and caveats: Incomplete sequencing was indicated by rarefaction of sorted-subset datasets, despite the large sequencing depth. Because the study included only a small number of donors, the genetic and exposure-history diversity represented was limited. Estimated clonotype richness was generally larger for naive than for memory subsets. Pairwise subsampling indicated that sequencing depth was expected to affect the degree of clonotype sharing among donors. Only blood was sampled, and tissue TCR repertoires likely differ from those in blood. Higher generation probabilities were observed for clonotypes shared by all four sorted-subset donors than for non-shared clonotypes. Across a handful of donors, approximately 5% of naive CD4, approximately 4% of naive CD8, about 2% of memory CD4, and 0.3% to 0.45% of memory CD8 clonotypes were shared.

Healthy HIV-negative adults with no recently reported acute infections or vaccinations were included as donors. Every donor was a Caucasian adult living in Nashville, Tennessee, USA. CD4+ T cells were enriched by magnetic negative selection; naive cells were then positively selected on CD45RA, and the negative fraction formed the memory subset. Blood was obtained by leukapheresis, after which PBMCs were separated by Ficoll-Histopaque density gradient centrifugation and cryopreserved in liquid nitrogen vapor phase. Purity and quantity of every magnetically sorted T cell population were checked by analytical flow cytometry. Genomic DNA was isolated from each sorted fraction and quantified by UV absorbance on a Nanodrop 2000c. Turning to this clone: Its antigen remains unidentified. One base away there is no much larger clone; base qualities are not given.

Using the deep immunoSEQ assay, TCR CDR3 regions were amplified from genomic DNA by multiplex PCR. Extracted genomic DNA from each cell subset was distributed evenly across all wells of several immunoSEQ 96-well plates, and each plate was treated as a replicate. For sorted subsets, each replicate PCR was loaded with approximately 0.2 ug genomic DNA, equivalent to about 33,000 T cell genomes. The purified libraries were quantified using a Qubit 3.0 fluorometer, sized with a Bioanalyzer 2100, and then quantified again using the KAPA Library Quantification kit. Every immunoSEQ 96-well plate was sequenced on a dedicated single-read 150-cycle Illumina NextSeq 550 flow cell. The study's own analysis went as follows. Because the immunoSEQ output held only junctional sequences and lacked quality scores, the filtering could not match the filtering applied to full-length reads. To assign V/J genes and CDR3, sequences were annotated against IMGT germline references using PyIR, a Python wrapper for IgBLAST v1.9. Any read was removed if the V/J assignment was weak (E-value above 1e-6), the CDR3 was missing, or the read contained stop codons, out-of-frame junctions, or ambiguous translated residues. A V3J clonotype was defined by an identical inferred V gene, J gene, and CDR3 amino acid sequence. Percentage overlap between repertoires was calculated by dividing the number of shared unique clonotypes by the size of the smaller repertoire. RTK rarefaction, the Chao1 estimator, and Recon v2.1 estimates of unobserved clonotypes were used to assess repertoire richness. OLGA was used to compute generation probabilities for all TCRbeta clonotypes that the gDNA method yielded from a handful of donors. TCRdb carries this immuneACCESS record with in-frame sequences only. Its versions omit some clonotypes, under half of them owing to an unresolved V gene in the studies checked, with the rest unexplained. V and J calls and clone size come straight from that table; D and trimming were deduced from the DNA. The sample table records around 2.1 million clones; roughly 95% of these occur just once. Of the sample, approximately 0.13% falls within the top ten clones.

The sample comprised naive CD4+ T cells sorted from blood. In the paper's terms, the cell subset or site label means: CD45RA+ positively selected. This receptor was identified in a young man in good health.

Here is the DNA: TGCGCCAGCAGCCGGCAGGGCCGCGAGCAGTACTTC. This translates into CASSRQGREQYF. Recombination connected TRBV4-3 to TRBJ2-7; TRBD1 might be the D gene, on 5 matching bases. Sequences LGHNA (CDR1) and YSLEER (CDR2) are obtained from the germline V gene. V drops 4 bases and J drops 6 bases, leaving 10 bases in between. Counted from cysteine to phenylalanine, this CDR3 has 12 amino acids. The CDR3 DNA has 36 bases and is translated from base 1.